This is a list of T cell receptor beta chains from one sample in a study of cytomegalovirus exposure and HLA in healthy donors. Assay: immunoSEQ multiplex PCR; the TCRdb copy retains only in-frame clones and omits some. The data hold approximately 99,000 clones, with roughly three quarters observed a single time. Sequencing input: PBMCs. These receptors were obtained from a male donor in good health and CMV-seropositive. CDR3s include the opening cysteine and the closing phenylalanine or tryptophan. The D gene is left open where the match is weak. Clone size is stated in some rows and not others, as once, few, many or a class when expanded.

j_gene | d_gene | v_gene | abundance | CDR3aa | CDR3nt
TRBJ2-7 | TRBD1 | TRBV2 | - | CASSEPGQGASYEQYF | TGTGCCAGCAGTGAACCGGGACAGGGGGCGTCCTACGAGCAGTACTTC
TRBJ1-1 | - | TRBV11-3 | - | CASSFRGGTEAFF | TGTGCCAGCAGCTTCAGGGGTGGGACTGAAGCTTTCTTT
TRBJ2-5 | TRBD1 | TRBV7-7 | once | CASSLDRGETQYF | TGTGCTAGCAGCTTGGACAGGGGAGAGACCCAGTACTTC
TRBJ1-6 | - | TRBV6-5 | few | CASRGGGLGNSPLHF | TGTGCCAGCAGAGGGGGGGGTCTGGGTAATTCACCCCTCCACTTT
TRBJ2-3 | TRBD2 | TRBV10-3 | - | CAISDSTSGATDTQYF | TGTGCCATCAGTGACTCGACTAGCGGGGCGACAGATACGCAGTATTTT
TRBJ1-1 | - | TRBV6-1 | - | CASSESQGSTEAFF | TGTGCCAGCAGTGAATCCCAGGGGTCCACTGAAGCTTTCTTT
TRBJ1-4 | TRBD1 | TRBV4-1 | - | CASSLQTGTANEKLFF | TGCGCCAGCAGTCTGCAGACCGGGACAGCGAATGAAAAACTGTTTTTT
TRBJ1-2 | TRBD1 | TRBV7-9 | - | CASSLKGTGEDGYTF | TGTGCCAGCAGCCTTAAAGGGACAGGGGAGGATGGCTACACCTTC
TRBJ2-1 | - | TRBV9 | - | CASSVGAGYNEQFF | TGTGCCAGCAGCGTAGGGGCCGGCTACAATGAGCAGTTCTTC
TRBJ2-5 | - | TRBV4-2 | few | CASSQDWGDRTQYF | TGTGCCAGCAGCCAAGATTGGGGGGACCGGACCCAGTACTTC
TRBJ2-3 | - | TRBV29-1 | few | CSARAGTDTQYF | TGCAGCGCGCGAGCCGGCACAGATACGCAGTATTTT
TRBJ1-5 | TRBD1 | TRBV4-3 | - | CASTLSWQGVNQPQHF | TGCGCCAGCACCCTCTCGTGGCAGGGGGTCAATCAGCCCCAGCATTTT
TRBJ2-3 | - | TRBV19 | - | CASSVRTASTDTQYF | TGTGCCAGTAGTGTCAGGACAGCTAGCACAGATACGCAGTATTTT
TRBJ1-1 | TRBD1 | TRBV30 | few | CAWQGQGNTEAFF | TGTGCCTGGCAAGGACAGGGGAACACTGAAGCTTTCTTT
TRBJ1-4 | - | TRBV5-1 | once | CASSLDRSTANEKLFF | TGCGCCAGCAGCTTGGACAGGTCCACGGCTAATGAAAAACTGTTTTTT
TRBJ2-5 | TRBD1 | TRBV27 | few | CASSLWYRGWETQYF | TGTGCCAGCAGTTTATGGTACAGGGGTTGGGAGACCCAGTACTTC
TRBJ2-1 | TRBD2 | TRBV6-1 | once | CASSSGGNNEQFF | TGTGCCAGCAGCAGCGGGGGGAACAATGAGCAGTTCTTC
TRBJ2-2 | TRBD1 | TRBV2 | - | CASSMGQGNTGELFF | TGTGCCAGCAGCATGGGACAGGGGAACACCGGGGAGCTGTTTTTT
TRBJ2-7 | - | TRBV7-9 | - | CASSSKQLSRYEQYF | TGTGCCAGCAGCTCAAAACAGCTTTCTCGCTACGAGCAGTACTTC
TRBJ1-4 | - | TRBV4-2 | once | CASSQEVGGIDEKLFF | TGTGCCAGCAGCCAAGAGGTGGGGGGTATTGATGAAAAACTGTTTTTT
TRBJ2-1 | - | TRBV7-9 | - | CASSLVVSSYNEQFF | TGTGCCAGCAGCTTAGTAGTTAGCTCCTACAATGAGCAGTTCTTC
TRBJ1-5 | - | TRBV6-1 | - | CASSERWQTGVPQHF | TGTGCCAGCAGTGAACGGTGGCAGACCGGGGTTCCCCAGCATTTT
TRBJ2-7 | - | TRBV19 | - | CASSMGRAGSFYEQYF | TGTGCCAGTAGTATGGGTCGGGCAGGGTCGTTTTACGAGCAGTACTTC
TRBJ2-1 | TRBD2 | TRBV5-4 | - | CASSLGLAGRGEQFF | TGTGCCAGCAGCTTGGGGCTAGCCGGGAGGGGTGAGCAGTTCTTC
TRBJ1-1 | - | TRBV7-9 | - | CASSLSRENTEAFF | TGTGCCAGCAGCTTAAGTCGGGAGAACACTGAAGCTTTCTTT
TRBJ2-5 | TRBD2 | TRBV4-1 | - | CASSPMTSGWETQYF | TGCGCCAGCAGCCCTATGACTAGCGGGTGGGAGACCCAGTACTTC
TRBJ2-1 | TRBD2 | TRBV10-3 | - | CAISESQGGTNEQFF | TGTGCCATCAGTGAATCGCAGGGAGGGACTAATGAGCAGTTCTTC
TRBJ1-1 | - | TRBV6-6 | - | CASSSRDVGDAFF | TGTGCCAGCAGTTCGCGGGACGTTGGGGACGCTTTCTTT
TRBJ1-3 | TRBD1 | TRBV5-4 | - | CASSQDRVPGNTIYF | TGTGCCAGCAGCCAGGACAGGGTGCCTGGAAACACCATATATTTT
TRBJ1-1 | - | TRBV5-1 | - | CASSLGKQEIFEAFF | TGCGCCAGCAGCTTGGGTAAACAGGAGATTTTTGAAGCTTTCTTT
TRBJ1-3 | TRBD1 | TRBV7-6 | - | CASSLQGATVGNTIYF | TGTGCCAGCAGCTTACAGGGGGCCACAGTGGGAAACACCATATATTTT
TRBJ1-2 | - | TRBV9 | - | CASSATGSYGYTF | TGTGCCAGCAGCGCTACAGGGTCCTATGGCTACACCTTC
TRBJ2-1 | TRBD2 | TRBV30 | - | CAWSRSGTSGYNEQFF | TGTGCCTGGAGTCGCTCCGGGACTAGCGGTTACAATGAGCAGTTCTTC
TRBJ1-2 | TRBD1 | TRBV7-9 | - | CASSSQGADGYTF | TGTGCCAGCAGCTCACAGGGGGCGGATGGCTACACCTTC
TRBJ1-5 | - | TRBV6-5 | - | CASSYSVGGSQPQHF | TGTGCCAGCAGTTACTCCGTGGGGGGATCTCAGCCCCAGCATTTT
TRBJ2-7 | - | TRBV11-2 | - | CASSFRLASYEQYF | TGTGCCAGCAGCTTTCGGCTAGCTTCCTACGAGCAGTACTTC
TRBJ1-1 | - | TRBV28 | - | CASTMGTLMNTEAFF | TGTGCCAGCACCATGGGGACATTGATGAACACTGAAGCTTTCTTT
TRBJ2-5 | TRBD1 | TRBV4-2 | - | CASSQDRGQGLRETQYF | TGTGCCAGCAGCCAAGATCGGGGACAGGGGCTCAGAGAGACCCAGTACTTC
TRBJ1-2 | - | TRBV5-6 | - | CASSLAGKGAHYGYTF | TGTGCCAGCAGCTTGGCCGGGAAAGGAGCTCACTATGGCTACACCTTC
TRBJ1-1 | TRBD1 | TRBV29-1 | - | CSVESGRGQGNTEAFF | TGCAGCGTTGAGTCCGGGCGCGGACAGGGAAACACTGAAGCTTTCTTT
TRBJ1-2 | TRBD1 | TRBV6-5 | - | CASSYSRGPYGYTF | TGTGCCAGCAGTTACTCGAGGGGGCCCTATGGCTACACCTTC
TRBJ1-6 | - | TRBV5-4 | - | CASSLQGPTDSPLHF | TGTGCCAGCAGCTTACAGGGACCCACGGATTCACCCCTCCACTTT
TRBJ1-1 | TRBD1 | TRBV6-5 | - | CASSPQGANTEAFF | TGTGCCAGCTCCCCCCAGGGGGCGAACACTGAAGCTTTCTTT
TRBJ2-7 | - | TRBV7-9 | - | CASSLGSGPYEQYF | TGTGCCAGCAGCTTAGGTTCAGGGCCCTACGAGCAGTACTTC
TRBJ1-2 | - | TRBV7-9 | - | CASSNLLGGGYTF | TGTGCCAGCAGCAACCTACTCGGGGGAGGCTACACCTTC
TRBJ2-1 | TRBD1 | TRBV5-6 | - | CASSLARDRTYNEQFF | TGTGCCAGCAGCTTGGCCCGGGACAGAACCTACAATGAGCAGTTCTTC
TRBJ2-2 | TRBD2 | TRBV5-6 | - | CASSTGLGANTGELFF | TGTGCCAGCAGCACGGGACTAGGAGCGAACACCGGGGAGCTGTTTTTT
TRBJ1-6 | TRBD1 | TRBV18 | - | CASSLDRGGSPLHF | TGTGCCAGCTCATTGGACAGGGGTGGTTCACCCCTCCACTTT
TRBJ1-2 | - | TRBV5-1 | - | CASSPGQYGYTF | TGCGCCAGCAGCCCGGGTCAGTATGGCTACACCTTC
TRBJ1-4 | - | TRBV6-6 | - | CASSYSGVGEKLFF | TGTGCCAGCAGTTACTCCGGGGTCGGTGAAAAACTGTTTTTT
TRBJ2-5 | TRBD1 | TRBV11-1 | - | CASSLRGQGETQYF | TGTGCCAGCAGCCTTAGGGGGCAGGGAGAGACCCAGTACTTC
TRBJ2-1 | - | TRBV30 | - | CAWSRRYNEQFF | TGTGCCTGGAGTCGGAGGTACAATGAGCAGTTCTTC
TRBJ2-1 | - | TRBV4-1 | - | CASSQRFLRNNYNEQFF | TGCGCCAGCAGCCAACGATTCTTGCGGAATAACTACAATGAGCAGTTCTTC
TRBJ2-2 | - | TRBV9 | - | CASSVVGGNTGELFF | TGTGCCAGCAGCGTAGTCGGGGGGAACACCGGGGAGCTGTTTTTT
TRBJ1-1 | TRBD1 | TRBV13 | - | CASSFDRGLANTEAFF | TGTGCCAGCAGCTTCGACAGGGGGCTCGCGAACACTGAAGCTTTCTTT